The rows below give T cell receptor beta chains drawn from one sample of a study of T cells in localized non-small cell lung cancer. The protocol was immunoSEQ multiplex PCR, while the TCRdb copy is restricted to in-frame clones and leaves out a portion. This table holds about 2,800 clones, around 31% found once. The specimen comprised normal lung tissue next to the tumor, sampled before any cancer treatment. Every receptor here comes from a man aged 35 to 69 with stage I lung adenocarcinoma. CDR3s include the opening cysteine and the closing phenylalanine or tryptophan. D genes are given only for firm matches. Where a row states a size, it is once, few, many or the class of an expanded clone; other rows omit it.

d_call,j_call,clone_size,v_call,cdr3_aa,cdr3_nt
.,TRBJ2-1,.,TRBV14,CASSQGLEQFF,TGTGCCAGCAGCCAAGGTCTTGAGCAGTTCTTC
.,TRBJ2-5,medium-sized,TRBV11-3,CASSFLSWRASRAETQYF,TGTGCCAGCAGCTTCCTCAGTTGGCGGGCTAGCAGGGCCGAGACCCAGTACTTC
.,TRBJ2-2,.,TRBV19,CASSRGGTGELFF,TGTGCCAGTAGCCGAGGGGGCACCGGGGAGCTGTTTTTT
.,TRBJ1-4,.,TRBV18,CASSPRTGTNEKLFF,TGTGCCAGCTCCCCCCGGACGGGAACTAATGAAAAACTGTTTTTT
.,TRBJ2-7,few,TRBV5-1,CASSLVPSTYEQYF,TGCGCCAGCAGCTTGGTACCATCGACCTACGAGCAGTACTTC
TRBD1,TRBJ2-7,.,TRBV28,CASSKGLRDRGFDEQYF,TGTGCCAGCAGTAAAGGACTCCGGGACAGGGGCTTCGACGAGCAGTACTTC
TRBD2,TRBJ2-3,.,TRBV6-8,CASSVSGGVADTQYF,TGTGCCAGCAGCGTTAGCGGGGGGGTTGCAGATACGCAGTATTTT
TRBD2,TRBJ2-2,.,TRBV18,CASSPSGGSISGELFF,TGTGCCAGCTCACCGAGCGGGGGATCGATATCCGGGGAGCTGTTTTTT
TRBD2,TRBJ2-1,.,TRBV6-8,CAIGPAGGGNEQFF,TGTGCCATCGGTCCAGCGGGGGGTGGCAATGAGCAGTTCTTC
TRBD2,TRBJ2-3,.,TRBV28,CASIASGRTGADTQYF,TGTGCCAGCATCGCTAGCGGGAGGACTGGGGCAGATACGCAGTATTTT
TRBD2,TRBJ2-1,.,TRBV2,CASSEASGIVYNEQFF,TGTGCCAGCAGTGAAGCTAGCGGGATTGTCTACAATGAGCAGTTCTTC
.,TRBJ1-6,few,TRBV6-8,CASSPRPTGSPLHF,TGTGCCAGCAGTCCCCGTCCCACCGGTTCACCCCTCCACTTT
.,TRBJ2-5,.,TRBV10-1,CASSESTDHQETQYF,TGCGCCAGCAGTGAGTCGACCGACCATCAAGAGACCCAGTACTTC
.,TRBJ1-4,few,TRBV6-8,CASSLSRAPSNEKLFF,TGTGCCAGCAGTTTATCGCGGGCGCCGAGCAATGAAAAACTGTTTTTT
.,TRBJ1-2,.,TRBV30,CAWNSGSLGGYTF,TGTGCCTGGAATTCCGGATCCCTTGGCGGCTACACCTTC
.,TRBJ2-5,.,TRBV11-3,CASSKSTEIGTQYF,TGTGCCAGCAGCAAGAGTACAGAGATTGGGACCCAGTACTTC
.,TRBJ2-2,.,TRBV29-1,CSVFGGNTGELFF,TGCAGCGTTTTCGGAGGGAACACCGGGGAGCTGTTTTTT
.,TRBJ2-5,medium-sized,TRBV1,CASSQVGPGLALKTQYF,TGCGCCAGCAGCCAAGTCGGACCGGGACTAGCTTTGAAGACCCAGTACTTC
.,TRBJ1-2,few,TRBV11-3,CASSLNPFNYGYTF,TGTGCCAGCAGCTTAAACCCATTTAACTATGGCTACACCTTC
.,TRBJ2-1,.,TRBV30,CAWRDTTRGGASRFF,TGTGCCTGGAGAGACACGACCCGAGGGGGGGCCTCGAGGTTCTTC
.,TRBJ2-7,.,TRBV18,CASSPGGHEQYF,TGTGCCAGCTCACCCGGCGGACACGAGCAGTACTTC